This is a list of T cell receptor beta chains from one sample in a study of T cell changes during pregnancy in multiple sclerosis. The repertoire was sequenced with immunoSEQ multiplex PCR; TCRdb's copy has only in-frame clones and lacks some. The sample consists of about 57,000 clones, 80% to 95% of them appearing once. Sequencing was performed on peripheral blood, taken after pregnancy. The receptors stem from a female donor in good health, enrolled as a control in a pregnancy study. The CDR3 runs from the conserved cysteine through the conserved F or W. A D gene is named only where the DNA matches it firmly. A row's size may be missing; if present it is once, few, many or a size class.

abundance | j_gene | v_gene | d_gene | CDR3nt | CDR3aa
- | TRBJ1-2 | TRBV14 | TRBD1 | TGTGCCAGCAGCTCCAGGACAGGAGACTATGGCTACACCTTC | CASSSRTGDYGYTF
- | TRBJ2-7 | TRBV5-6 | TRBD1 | TGTGCCAGCAGCTTGACAGGGGGCCCCTCCTACGAGCAGTACTTC | CASSLTGGPSYEQYF
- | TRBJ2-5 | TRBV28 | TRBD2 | TGTGCCAGTACGACTAGCGGGAGTATCCCAGAGACCCAGTACTTC | CASTTSGSIPETQYF
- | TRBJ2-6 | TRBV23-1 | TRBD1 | TGCGCCAGCAGTCCCGGACAGGGGGCTCTCTCTGGGGCCAACGTCCTGACTTTC | CASSPGQGALSGANVLTF
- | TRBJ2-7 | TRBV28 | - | TGTGCCAGCAGTTTCACTTACGAGCAGTACTTC | CASSFTYEQYF
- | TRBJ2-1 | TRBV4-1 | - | TGCGCCAGCAGCCAAGCTCTACCGACTAGTTACAATGAGCAGTTCTTC | CASSQALPTSYNEQFF
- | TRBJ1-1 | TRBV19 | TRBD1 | TGTGCCAGTAGCCAGTCCGGGACAGTGGCTGAAGCTTTCTTT | CASSQSGTVAEAFF
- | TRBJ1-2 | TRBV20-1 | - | TGCAGTGCCTATGAGATTTCTGGCTACACCTTC | CSAYEISGYTF
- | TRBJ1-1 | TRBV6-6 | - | TGTGCCAGCAGTAACACAGGGAACACTGAAGCTTTCTTT | CASSNTGNTEAFF
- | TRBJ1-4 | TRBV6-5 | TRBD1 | TGTGCCAGCAGTTACTCCTACAGGGGTAGGGGTGAAAAACTGTTTTTT | CASSYSYRGRGEKLFF
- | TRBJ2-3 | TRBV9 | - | TGTGCCAGCAGCGTAGCTTGGGGCCAGATCACAGATACGCAGTATTTT | CASSVAWGQITDTQYF
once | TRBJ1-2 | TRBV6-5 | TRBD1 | TGTGCCAGCACCAGGGGGGACAACTATGGCTACACCTTC | CASTRGDNYGYTF